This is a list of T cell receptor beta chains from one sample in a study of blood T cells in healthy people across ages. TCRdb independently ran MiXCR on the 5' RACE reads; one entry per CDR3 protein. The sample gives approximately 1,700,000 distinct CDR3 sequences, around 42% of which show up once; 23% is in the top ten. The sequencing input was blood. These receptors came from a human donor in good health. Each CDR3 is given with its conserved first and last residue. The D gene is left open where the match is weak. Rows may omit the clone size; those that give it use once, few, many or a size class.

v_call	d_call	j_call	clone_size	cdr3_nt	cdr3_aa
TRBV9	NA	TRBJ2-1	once	TGTGCCAGCACCTCTAATGGGCGCGGGTCCGCAGGAGGTGGGCAGTTCTTC	CASTSNGRGSAGGGQFF
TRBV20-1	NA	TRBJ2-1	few	TGCAGTGCTAGAGATTGGGGGGGGGGCCACAATGAGCAGTTCTTC	CSARDWGGGHNEQFF
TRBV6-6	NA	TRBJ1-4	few	TGTGCCAGCAGTCAAAAACCTGGGAACTTAAATGAAAAACTGTTTTTT	CASSQKPGNLNEKLFF
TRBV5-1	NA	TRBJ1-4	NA	TGCGCCAGCAGCGCACAACAGGGAAATAATGAAAAACTGTTTTTT	CASSAQQGNNEKLFF
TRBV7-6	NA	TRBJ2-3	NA	TGTGCCGGCAGCTCGAAACTAGTGGGCCTCTCAGATACGCAGTATTTT	CAGSSKLVGLSDTQYF
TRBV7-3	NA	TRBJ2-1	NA	TGTGCCAGCAGCTTAATGGACGGTTCCTACAATGAGCAGTTCTTC	CASSLMDGSYNEQFF
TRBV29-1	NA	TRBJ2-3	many	TGCAGTGTGGGGGAAGATACGCAGTATTTT	CSVGEDTQYF
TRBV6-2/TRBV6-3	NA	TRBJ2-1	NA	TGTGCCAGCAGTTACTCTGCTAGCCATCACTACAATGAGCAGTTCTTC	CASSYSASHHYNEQFF
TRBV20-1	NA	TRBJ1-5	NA	TGCAGTGCCCCCGGGTTAGGGTTACAGCCCCAGCATTTT	CSAPGLGLQPQHF
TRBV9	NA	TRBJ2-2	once	TGTGCCAGCAGCCCGCCGCTTCCCGGGGAGCTGTTTTTT	CASSPPLPGELFF
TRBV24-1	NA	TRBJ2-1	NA	TGTGCCACCAGCAGTGCGGGATACAATGAGCAGTTCTTC	CATSSAGYNEQFF
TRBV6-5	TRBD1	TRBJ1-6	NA	TGTGCCAGCAGTTACTCCGATCACCTGACAGGGGATAATTCACCCCTCCACTTT	CASSYSDHLTGDNSPLHF
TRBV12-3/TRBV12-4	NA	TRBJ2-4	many	TGTGCCAGCAGTTCGTCGGAGACTCCGATTCAGTACTTC	CASSSSETPIQYF
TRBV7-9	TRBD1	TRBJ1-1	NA	TGTGCCAGCAGCCCACAGACAGGGGGCGCGGACACTGAAGCTTTCTTT	CASSPQTGGADTEAFF
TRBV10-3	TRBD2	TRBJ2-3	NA	TGTACCATCAGCAGCGGGGGGTTCACAGATACGCAGTATTTT	CTISSGGFTDTQYF
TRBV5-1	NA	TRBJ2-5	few	TGCGCCAGCAGCGGGGAGACGGCGGAGACCCAGTACTTC	CASSGETAETQYF
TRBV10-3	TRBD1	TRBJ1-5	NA	TGTGCCATCAGTGAGGAGACAGGGTCTCAGCCCCAGCATTTT	CAISEETGSQPQHF
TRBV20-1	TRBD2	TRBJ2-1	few	TGCAGTGCTGTGAGACTAGCGGGGGGGGACAATGAGCAGTTCTTC	CSAVRLAGGDNEQFF
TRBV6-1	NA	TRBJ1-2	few	TGTGCCAGCAGTGAACAAATGGACAAATCTGGCTATGGCTACACCTTC	CASSEQMDKSGYGYTF
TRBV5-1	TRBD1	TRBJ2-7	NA	TGCGCCAGCAGCTTGGACAGGGGGGCACCAACTCGGGTCTACGAGCAGTACTTC	CASSLDRGAPTRVYEQYF
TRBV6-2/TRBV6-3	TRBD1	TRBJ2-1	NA	TGTGCCAGCAAGGAGGACAGGGTGGTCGAGCAGTTCTTC	CASKEDRVVEQFF
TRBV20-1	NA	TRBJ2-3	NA	TGCAGTGCGGGGAAGACAGATAGCACAGATACGCAGTATTTT	CSAGKTDSTDTQYF
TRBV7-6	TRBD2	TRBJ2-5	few	TGTGCCAGCCACTCCGGGACTAGCGGTTGGACCCAGTACTTC	CASHSGTSGWTQYF
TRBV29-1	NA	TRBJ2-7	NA	TGCAGCGTTGAAGGGGGGGCCCTTTTCGACGAGCAGTACTTC	CSVEGGALFDEQYF
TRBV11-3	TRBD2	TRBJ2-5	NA	TGTGCCAGCAGCCCTCTCGAAGATAGCGGGGGCTCCTGGGAGACCCAGTACTTC	CASSPLEDSGGSWETQYF
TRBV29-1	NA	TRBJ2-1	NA	TGCAGCGTTGTCGGGGGCCTAGAACTTAATGAGCAGTTCTTC	CSVVGGLELNEQFF
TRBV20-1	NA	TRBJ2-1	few	TGCAGTGCTAGAGGGGGGGCTAGCCGGAACAATGAGCAGTTCTTC	CSARGGASRNNEQFF
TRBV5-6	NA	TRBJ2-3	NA	TGTGCCAGCAGCTTGCGGGACTTCTTCACAGATACGCAGTATTTT	CASSLRDFFTDTQYF
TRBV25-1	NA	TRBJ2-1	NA	TGTGCCAGCAGTGACCCCCCGCAGTTCTTC	CASSDPPQFF